This is a list of T cell receptor beta chains from one sample in a study of T-cell memory formation after mild COVID-19. MiXCR was run by TCRdb on the 5' RACE reads, yielding one entry per CDR3 protein. In the table there are some 450,000 distinct CDR3 sequences, about a sixth of which are singletons. Input material: PBMCs or a T cell subset sorted from them (not recorded which). The receptor set was obtained from a man aged 18 to 30 who had mild COVID-19 (a few samples of this study predate the infection). Cell type and time point are not known. Each CDR3 is given with its conserved first and last residue. The D gene is left open where the match is weak. A row's size may be missing; if present it is once, few, many or a size class.

CDR3aa,CDR3nt,d_gene,v_gene,abundance,j_gene
CASSPGQGLGYEQYF,TGTGCCAGCAGTCCAGGACAGGGTTTAGGCTACGAGCAGTACTTC,TRBD1,TRBV12-3/TRBV12-4,-,TRBJ2-7
CSASSVYGYTF,TGCAGTGCTAGTTCTGTCTATGGCTACACCTTC,-,TRBV20-1,few,TRBJ1-2
CASSGTGVGGELFF,TGTGCCAGCAGCGGGACAGGGGTCGGCGGGGAGCTGTTTTTT,TRBD1,TRBV6-1,once,TRBJ2-2
CASSLSPGEKQAFF,TGTGCCAGCAGCCTATCACCGGGGGAGAAGCAAGCTTTCTTT,-,TRBV12-3/TRBV12-4,few,TRBJ1-1
CASSGQVDQPQHF,TGTGCCAGCAGTGGGCAGGTTGATCAGCCCCAGCATTTT,-,TRBV3-1,few,TRBJ1-5
CASSTREFTNQPQHF,TGTGCCAGCAGCACCCGGGAATTCACGAATCAGCCCCAGCATTTT,-,TRBV7-4,-,TRBJ1-5
CAIKGQKSSYNEQFF,TGTGCCATCAAAGGACAGAAGAGCTCCTACAATGAGCAGTTCTTC,-,TRBV10-3,few,TRBJ2-1
CASSGDPQGEAFF,TGTGCCAGCAGCGGCGACCCACAAGGGGAAGCTTTCTTT,-,TRBV9,many,TRBJ1-1
CATSRDSREGQSYGYTF,TGTGCCACCAGCAGAGATAGTCGTGAGGGCCAGAGCTATGGCTACACCTTC,-,TRBV15,-,TRBJ1-2
CASRPWSEQFF,TGTGCCAGCAGGCCCTGGAGCGAGCAGTTCTTC,-,TRBV2,few,TRBJ2-1
CASTPLGLAEPGELFF,TGTGCCAGCACCCCCCTGGGGCTAGCGGAACCCGGGGAGCTGTTTTTT,TRBD2,TRBV7-2,-,TRBJ2-2
CASSQDRGPSFTDTQYF,TGCGCCAGCAGCCAAGACAGGGGGCCCTCGTTCACAGATACGCAGTATTTT,TRBD1,TRBV4-3,-,TRBJ2-3
CASSQDGQGGLYSNQPQHF,TGTGCCAGCAGCCAAGATGGCCAGGGAGGGCTTTATAGCAATCAGCCCCAGCATTTT,-,TRBV4-2,few,TRBJ1-5
CASSSQGVGVYNEQFF,TGTGCCAGCAGCAGTCAGGGGGTAGGTGTGTACAATGAGCAGTTCTTC,TRBD1,TRBV7-3,-,TRBJ2-1
CASSQGAWETQYF,TGTGCCAGCAGCCAGGGGGCATGGGAGACCCAGTACTTC,TRBD1,TRBV28,-,TRBJ2-5
CASRPYTEAFF,TGTGCCAGCAGGCCGTACACTGAAGCTTTCTTT,-,TRBV9,few,TRBJ1-1
CASSQAPGDRFNEQFF,TGCGCCAGCAGCCAAGCTCCGGGGGATCGATTCAATGAGCAGTTCTTC,-,TRBV4-1,-,TRBJ2-1
CASSGLGGINTEAFF,TGTGCCAGCAGCGGTCTAGGGGGGATTAACACTGAAGCTTTCTTT,-,TRBV9,-,TRBJ1-1
CASTLGTGELFF,TGTGCCAGCACACTCGGCACCGGGGAGCTGTTTTTT,-,TRBV6-2/TRBV6-3,-,TRBJ2-2
CASSNGLVGTDTQYF,TGTGCCAGCAGCAACGGACTAGTTGGGACAGATACGCAGTATTTT,TRBD2,TRBV11-3,-,TRBJ2-3
CASSLVQQGYGYTF,TGTGCCAGCAGCTTAGTACAACAGGGCTATGGCTACACCTTC,-,TRBV7-8,-,TRBJ1-2
CASVLESTDTQYF,TGTGCCAGCGTTCTTGAAAGCACAGATACGCAGTATTTT,-,TRBV28,few,TRBJ2-3
CASSMANEKLFF,TGTGCCAGCAGCATGGCCAATGAAAAACTGTTTTTT,-,TRBV21-1,-,TRBJ1-4
CASSYSTQTGETSNQPQHF,TGTGCCAGCAGTTACTCGACCCAGACAGGGGAGACGAGCAATCAGCCCCAGCATTTT,TRBD1,TRBV6-2/TRBV6-3,few,TRBJ1-5
CSVESLRETQYF,TGCAGCGTTGAATCTCTAAGGGAAACGCAGTATTTT,-,TRBV29-1,few,TRBJ2-3
CATTRTGGTDTQYF,TGTGCCACCACCCGTACTGGAGGCACAGATACGCAGTATTTT,-,TRBV15,-,TRBJ2-3
CAWSPGAGPYEQYF,TGTGCCTGGAGTCCGGGGGCAGGACCCTACGAGCAGTACTTC,-,TRBV30,-,TRBJ2-7
CASSLVGVAPYNEQFF,TGTGCCAGCAGCTTAGTTGGGGTAGCCCCCTACAATGAGCAGTTCTTC,-,TRBV7-9,few,TRBJ2-1
CASSVGPDRHYYGYTF,TGTGCCAGCAGCGTAGGGCCCGACAGGCACTACTATGGCTACACCTTC,-,TRBV6-1,few,TRBJ1-2